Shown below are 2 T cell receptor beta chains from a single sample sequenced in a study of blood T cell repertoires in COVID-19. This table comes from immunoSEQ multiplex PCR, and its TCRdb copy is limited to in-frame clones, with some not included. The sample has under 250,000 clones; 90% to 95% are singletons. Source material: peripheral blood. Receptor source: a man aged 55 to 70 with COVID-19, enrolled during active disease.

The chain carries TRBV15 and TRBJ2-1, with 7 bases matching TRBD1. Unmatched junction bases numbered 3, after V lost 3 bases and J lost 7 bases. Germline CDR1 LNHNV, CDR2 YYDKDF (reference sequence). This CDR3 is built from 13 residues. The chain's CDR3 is CATSSYRGNEQFF. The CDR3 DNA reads TGTGCCACCAGCAGCTACAGGGGAAATGAGCAGTTCTTC.

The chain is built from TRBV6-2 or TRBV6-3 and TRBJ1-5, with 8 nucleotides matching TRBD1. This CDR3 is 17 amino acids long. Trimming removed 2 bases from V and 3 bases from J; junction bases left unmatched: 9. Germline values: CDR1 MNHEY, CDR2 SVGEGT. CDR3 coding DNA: TGTGCCAGCAGTTACGGCAGGGGGCGGAATAACAATCAGCCCCAGCATTTT. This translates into CASSYGRGRNNNQPQHF.